This T cell receptor (beta chain) was recovered during a study of blood T cell repertoires in COVID-19. Overall study: COVID-19 samples collected from the United States, Italy and Spain covered acute and convalescent phases.

In this sample, this clone turned up once. Germline is not matched at one junction end, which may reflect a read error. The germline V gene has CDR1 SGHRS and CDR2 YFSETQ. This CDR3 comprises 14 residues. Repertoires were generated with immunoSEQ multiplex PCR, while TCRdb's copy carries only in-frame clones and drops some. Of tens of thousands of clones listed, 90% to 95% were seen once; the top ten hold roughly two fifths. The chain links TRBV5-1 to TRBJ2-7, with TRBD1 matching 8 bases. This sequence was found in a man in his sixties with active or convalescent COVID-19. The sequencing input was peripheral blood. The DNA of the CDR3 is TGCGCCAGCAGCCAGGGACAGGCCTCCCACGAGCAGTACTTC. It translates to CASSQGQASHEQYF.